This TCR beta chain is from a study of blood T cell repertoires in COVID-19. This clone was counted between two and nine times. This CDR3 comprises 12 residues. As originally analysed: Amplification of reference gene primers was used by the study to estimate nucleated cell counts. Some clones are missing from TCRdb's copy, which holds only in-frame ones; the method was immunoSEQ multiplex PCR. The V and J calls and clone size come from that table; D and trimming were worked out from the DNA. There are about 240,000 clones in the sample; roughly 85% occur only once, and roughly 3.4% lies in the top ten.

Input material: peripheral blood. The sequence was obtained from a woman aged 18-29 years with acute or convalescent COVID-19. The rearrangement uses TRBV21-1 and TRBJ1-1. TRBV21-1 has pseudogene status. Written as DNA, the CDR3 is TGTGCCAGCACCAAAACGGGAAGAGAAGCTTTCTTT. It encodes CASTKTGREAFF.